This T cell receptor (beta chain) came from a study of cytomegalovirus exposure and HLA in healthy donors (dated by TCRdb to between 2016 and 2019). Background for the entire study: According to a later analysis, one platform produced both the 110 or so validation repertoires and the approximately 670 repertoires of the first cohort. The aim of the study was to test whether cataloging public T cell receptors could identify signatures of past pathogen exposure. Besides the first cohort of 500 to 700 subjects, a separate validation cohort made up of 90 to 150 different subjects was used. To predict cytomegalovirus infection status, the study brought together high-throughput TCR immunosequencing, statistical association of individual TCRs with disease status, and machine learning.

What the work shows at the level of the full study, not this receptor alone: The authors suggested that the approach could potentially be generalized to other disease states and immunological phenotypes. Subsequent analysis determined that TCRs grouped into clusters in the first cohort also showed a tendency toward co-occurrence across the 120 or so validation repertoires, and roughly 95% of cluster scores exceeded 0. The study gave a list of some 150 TCR beta chains associated with cytomegalovirus. A few of the identified cytomegalovirus-associated TCR beta chains were confirmed in vitro to be specific for cytomegalovirus antigens. In both the original and validation cohorts, the classifier was reported to diagnose cytomegalovirus status with high specificity and sensitivity. All 120 or so repertoires were used to score co-occurrence in the validation cohort in a later analysis, because that analysis had no HLA typing for the cohort. Across donors, most TCR sequences were observed very rarely, whereas some public TCRs were present in many individuals.

A word on this clone: Its antigen remains unidentified. No base quality information exists; no much larger clone differs at one position.

Library preparation employed the immunoSEQ multiplex PCR assay. In the original analysis: A statistical classification framework was developed to diagnose cytomegalovirus status using the catalog of TCR beta chain sequences. TCRdb stores this immuneACCESS table with in-frame sequences only. Part of the clones is absent; in the studies checked, under half of the shortfall reflects unresolved V genes, and no reason is known for the rest. D and trimming come from the DNA, and the V and J calls and clone size come from that table. This sample gives some 110,000 clones in total; more than 75% of them show up just once. The ten largest make up around 5% of the sample. The donors were included in the validation cohort of some 120 subjects, a group kept apart from the roughly 700-subject first cohort. Trimming removed 1 base from V and 2 bases from J; the gene matches leave 1 base unexplained. The CDR1 and CDR2 encoded by the germline V gene are SQVTM and ANQGSEA. The CDR3 holds 13 amino acids from the cysteine to the phenylalanine. Only CDR3 DNA is held: 39 bases, read in frame from base 1.

The chain employs TRBV29-1 and TRBJ2-7, and TRBD2 matches 8 of the central bases. The sequence derives from a man aged 18 to 30 in good health and CMV-seronegative. Material: PBMCs. The nucleotide sequence reads TGCAGCGTTGAAGGCGGGAGGACCTACGAGCAGTACTTC. The encoded protein is CSVEGGRTYEQYF.